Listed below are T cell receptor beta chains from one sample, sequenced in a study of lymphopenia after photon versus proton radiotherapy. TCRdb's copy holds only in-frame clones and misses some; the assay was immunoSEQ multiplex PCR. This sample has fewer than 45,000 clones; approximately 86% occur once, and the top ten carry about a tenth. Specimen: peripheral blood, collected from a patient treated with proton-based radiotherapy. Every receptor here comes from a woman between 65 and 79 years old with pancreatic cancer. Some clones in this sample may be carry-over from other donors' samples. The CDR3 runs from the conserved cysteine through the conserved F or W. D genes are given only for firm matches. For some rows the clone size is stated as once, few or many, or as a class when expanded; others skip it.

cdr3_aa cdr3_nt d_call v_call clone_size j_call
CASSLGSGAVNYGYTF TGTGCCAGCAGCTTGGGCTCAGGGGCTGTTAACTATGGCTACACCTTC . TRBV5-6 . TRBJ1-2
CASSLGDRANTEAFF TGCGCCAGCAGCTTGGGGGATCGGGCGAACACTGAAGCTTTCTTT . TRBV5-1 . TRBJ1-1
CASRSSGDTQYF TGTGCCAGCAGGTCTAGCGGAGATACGCAGTATTTT TRBD2 TRBV7-9 few TRBJ2-3
CASSFGGRLYNEQFF TGTGCCAGCAGCTTTGGCGGGAGGCTCTACAATGAGCAGTTCTTC TRBD2 TRBV7-6 . TRBJ2-1
CAISESQGPLYEQYF TGTGCCATCAGTGAGTCCCAGGGACCCCTCTACGAGCAGTACTTC . TRBV10-3 . TRBJ2-7
CASSGQGGSNYGYTF TGTGCCAGCAGTGGACAGGGCGGATCTAACTATGGCTACACCTTC TRBD1 TRBV25-1 once TRBJ1-2
CASSSLAGGGTEAFF TGTGCCAGCAGCTCCCTCGCGGGAGGTGGCACTGAAGCTTTCTTT . TRBV5-4 . TRBJ1-1
CASRPGGDQGYTF TGCGCCAGCCGTCCCGGGGGCGACCAGGGCTACACCTTC . TRBV5-1 few TRBJ1-2
CASSDGTNTGELFF TGTGCCAGTAGTGACGGAACGAACACCGGGGAGCTGTTTTTT . TRBV19 . TRBJ2-2
CASSPLGNLADTQYF TGTGCCAGCAGTCCACTAGGGAATTTGGCAGATACGCAGTATTTT . TRBV27 . TRBJ2-3
CASSLVGTSGKGEQYF TGTGCCAGCAGCTTAGTCGGGACTAGCGGGAAGGGCGAGCAGTACTTC TRBD2 TRBV11-2 . TRBJ2-7
CASRTGQGGEKLFF TGTGCCAGTAGGACCGGACAGGGGGGTGAAAAACTGTTTTTT TRBD1 TRBV19 few TRBJ1-4
CASLEGENYGYTF TGTGCCAGCTTGGAGGGCGAGAACTATGGCTACACCTTC . TRBV28 . TRBJ1-2
CASHKQLSYDEAFF TGTGCCAGCCACAAACAGCTTTCCTACGATGAAGCTTTCTTT . TRBV28 . TRBJ1-1
CASSLGLLINTGELFF TGTGCCAGCAGCTTGGGACTCCTCATAAACACCGGGGAGCTGTTTTTT . TRBV5-6 few TRBJ2-2
CASRMGRYNEQFF TGTGCCAGTAGAATGGGACGCTACAATGAGCAGTTCTTC . TRBV19 . TRBJ2-1
CASSPRPGQNTGELFF TGTGCCAGCAGTCCCAGACCGGGACAGAACACCGGGGAGCTGTTTTTT . TRBV27 . TRBJ2-2
CASSFSAISYNEQFF TGTGCCAGCAGCTTTTCAGCCATCTCCTACAATGAGCAGTTCTTC . TRBV5-4 . TRBJ2-1
CASSLVLADTQYF TGTGCCAGCAGCTTAGTTCTAGCAGATACGCAGTATTTT . TRBV7-8 . TRBJ2-3
CASSPMGGVGSQPQHF TGTGCCAGCAGCCCGATGGGGGGGGTTGGAAGTCAGCCCCAGCATTTT . TRBV28 . TRBJ1-5
CASSLGWLQETQYF TGTGCTAGCAGCTTAGGGTGGTTGCAAGAGACCCAGTACTTC . TRBV7-7 once TRBJ2-5
CASNRGYEQYF TGTGCCAGCAACAGGGGTTACGAGCAGTACTTC TRBD1 TRBV6-1 . TRBJ2-7
CASSLGLADSSTDTQYF TGCGCCAGCAGCTTGGGACTAGCGGATTCTAGCACAGATACGCAGTATTTT TRBD2 TRBV5-1 . TRBJ2-3
CASSFGAGSTDTQYF TGTGCCAGCAGTTTTGGAGCGGGGAGCACAGATACGCAGTATTTT TRBD2 TRBV28 . TRBJ2-3
CASSLSGGQGSNQPQHF TGTGCCAGCAGTTTATCAGGGGGGCAGGGGTCGAATCAGCCCCAGCATTTT . TRBV27 few TRBJ1-5
CAGGRAGAYEQYF TGTGCCGGAGGGAGGGCGGGAGCCTACGAGCAGTACTTC TRBD2 TRBV6-1 . TRBJ2-7
CAWGNPWTGNNSPLHF TGTGCCTGGGGCAACCCATGGACAGGGAATAATTCACCCCTCCACTTT TRBD1 TRBV30 . TRBJ1-6
CASSEGRSNTEAFF TGCGCCAGCAGCGAGGGGCGATCAAACACTGAAGCTTTCTTT . TRBV5-1 medium-sized TRBJ1-1
CASSQGASGNTIYF TGTGCCAGCAGCCAGGGAGCCTCTGGAAACACCATATATTTT . TRBV11-2 once TRBJ1-3
CASMTGAPTVYGYTF TGTGCCAGCATGACAGGGGCGCCCACAGTCTATGGCTACACCTTC TRBD1 TRBV2 . TRBJ1-2
CASSLASGRGSDTQYF TGTGCCAGCAGCTTGGCTAGCGGGAGAGGGTCAGATACGCAGTATTTT TRBD2 TRBV7-2 few TRBJ2-3
CASSEGTGDDEQFF TGTGCCAGCAGTGAAGGGACAGGGGACGATGAGCAGTTCTTC TRBD1 TRBV2 . TRBJ2-1
CASSLVPSVQETQYF TGCGCCAGCAGCTTGGTTCCTAGCGTGCAAGAGACCCAGTACTTC . TRBV5-1 . TRBJ2-5
CASSLRLTGGYEQYF TGCGCCAGCAGCCTACGACTCACCGGGGGCTACGAGCAGTACTTC . TRBV4-3 . TRBJ2-7
CASRTPGQGTYEQYF TGTGCCAGCAGAACCCCGGGACAGGGTACCTACGAGCAGTACTTC TRBD1 TRBV27 . TRBJ2-7
CASSLQGTTPGDTQYF TGTGCCAGCAGCTTACAGGGTACGACTCCAGGAGATACGCAGTATTTT . TRBV7-2 once TRBJ2-3
CASSLEAHSYNEQFF TGTGCCAGCAGCTTAGAGGCTCATTCCTACAATGAGCAGTTCTTC . TRBV7-2 . TRBJ2-1
CASSFALGNTEAFF TGTGCCAGCAGTTTTGCCTTGGGGAACACTGAAGCTTTCTTT . TRBV28 . TRBJ1-1
CSVEDGILYEQYF TGCAGCGTTGAGGACGGTATACTCTACGAGCAGTACTTC . TRBV29-1 . TRBJ2-7
CASSLGAVQETQYF TGTGCCAGCAGCTTGGGAGCAGTCCAAGAGACCCAGTACTTC . TRBV5-6 . TRBJ2-5
CASRGQGTGELFF TGTGCCAGCAGGGGACAGGGCACCGGGGAGCTGTTTTTT TRBD1 TRBV6-1 . TRBJ2-2
CASSEGQGAYEQYF TGTGCCAGCAGCGAGGGACAGGGGGCCTACGAGCAGTACTTC TRBD1 TRBV5-5 . TRBJ2-7
CASKNMNTEAFF TGTGCCAGCAAGAACATGAACACTGAAGCTTTCTTT . TRBV2 medium-sized TRBJ1-1
CASSVGTSRLGEQYF TGTGCCAGCAGCGTAGGGACGTCGAGGTTGGGGGAGCAGTACTTC . TRBV9 . TRBJ2-7
CSVEVGQPYEQYF TGCAGCGTTGAAGTGGGGCAACCCTACGAGCAGTACTTC . TRBV29-1 few TRBJ2-7
CASRSGGGNTIYF TGTGCCAGCAGATCAGGGGGTGGAAACACCATATATTTT TRBD1 TRBV11-2 . TRBJ1-3
CASSDRMNTEAFF TGCGCCTCGTCGGACAGGATGAACACTGAAGCTTTCTTT TRBD1 TRBV10-1 . TRBJ1-1
CASSESRTESYEQYF TGTGCCAGCAGTGAATCGAGGACGGAATCCTACGAGCAGTACTTC . TRBV25-1 few TRBJ2-7
CASSPPGQGARGYTF TGTGCCAGCAGTCCCCCGGGACAGGGGGCTCGGGGCTACACCTTC TRBD1 TRBV28 . TRBJ1-2
CASSQHGVLGYNEQFF TGCGCCAGCAGCCAACATGGGGTCCTGGGGTACAATGAGCAGTTCTTC . TRBV4-1 few TRBJ2-1
CASFGTPSEKLFF TGTGCCAGCTTCGGGACACCTTCGGAAAAACTGTTTTTT . TRBV18 . TRBJ1-4
CASSLTGPETQYF TGTGCCAGCAGCTTGACAGGGCCGGAGACCCAGTACTTC TRBD1 TRBV7-3 . TRBJ2-5
CASSEVGGSGNEQFF TGTGCCAGCAGTGAGGTGGGCGGGAGTGGCAATGAGCAGTTCTTC TRBD2 TRBV2 . TRBJ2-1
CSVLGSPMSSYEQYF TGCAGCGTCTTGGGCAGCCCGATGTCGTCCTACGAGCAGTACTTC . TRBV29-1 . TRBJ2-7
CASTSHSGNTIYF TGTGCCAGTACCAGCCACTCTGGAAACACCATATATTTT . TRBV19 few TRBJ1-3
CSVELAGGRWGNEQFF TGCAGCGTTGAACTAGCGGGAGGGCGGTGGGGTAATGAGCAGTTCTTC TRBD2 TRBV29-1 . TRBJ2-1
CASSLFKGQGTGNTIYF TGCGCCAGCAGCTTGTTCAAGGGACAGGGAACTGGAAACACCATATATTTT TRBD1 TRBV5-1 . TRBJ1-3
CASSVVSEETQYF TGTGCCAGCAGCGTAGTGTCAGAAGAGACCCAGTACTTC . TRBV9 . TRBJ2-5
CASSLWQGQDEQFF TGTGCCAGCAGCTTGTGGCAGGGGCAAGATGAGCAGTTCTTC . TRBV5-4 . TRBJ2-1